These 25 T cell receptor beta chains came from one sample sequenced in a study of lymphopenia after photon versus proton radiotherapy. Data came from immunoSEQ multiplex PCR; TCRdb stores just in-frame clones and leaves some out. The repertoire holds 150,000 to 200,000 clones, 70% to 90% seen once, with around 5% in the top ten. The source material was peripheral blood, sampled from a patient treated with photon-based radiotherapy. These receptor sequences come from a man aged 45 to 65 with gastric cancer.

The rearrangement links TRBV5-1 to TRBJ1-4; 10 bases align to TRBD1. Looked up from germline, CDR1 is SGHRS and CDR2 is YFSETQ. V shed 4 bases and J 3 bases; nucleotides not matched to a gene: 6. The CDR3 covers 16 residues. The CDR3 DNA is TGCGCCAGCAGCCGGCCCGGGACAGGGGCTAATGAAAAACTGTTTTTT. This encodes CASSRPGTGANEKLFF.

The J gene is TRBJ1-4, the V gene TRBV6-5; D uncertain. The CDR3 has 14 amino acids. CDR1 is MNHEY and CDR2 is SVGAGI in the germline V gene. V was trimmed by 4 bases and J by 6 bases, leaving 12 bases between them. CDR3 region: CASSSRRQHEKLFF. In DNA, the CDR3 is TGTGCCAGCAGTTCTCGTCGTCAGCATGAAAAACTGTTTTTT.

The rearrangement joins TRBV18 to TRBJ2-7; 9 nucleotides match TRBD1. The CDR3 runs 15 residues. Germline CDR1 and CDR2: KGHSH and LQKENI. The trim removed 3 bases at V and 4 bases at J, leaving 7 bases unmatched. CDR3 residues: CASSPRQTGGYEQYF. CDR3 nucleotide sequence: TGTGCCAGCTCACCTCGGCAGACAGGGGGGTACGAGCAGTACTTC.

The rearrangement links TRBV14 to TRBJ1-2; 9 bases are a match to TRBD1. The CDR3 has 15 residues. J lost 4 bases, V lost 3 bases, and 6 bases had no gene match. The germline V gene has CDR1 SGHDN and CDR2 FVKESK. The CDR3 loop is CASSQGQGRPYGYTF. In DNA form, the CDR3 reads TGTGCCAGCAGCCAGGGACAGGGCCGTCCCTATGGCTACACCTTC.

This clone has only a few counts. This chain joins TRBV11-2 and TRBJ2-7; 12 nucleotides line up with TRBD2. V lost 5 bases and J lost 7; bases outside the gene matches: 6. The CDR3 is 14 amino acids. The germline V gene has CDR1 SGHAT and CDR2 FQNNGV. In DNA, the CDR3 is TGTGCCAGCAGCGACCCGGGACTAGCGGGTGAGCAGTACTTC. This gives the protein CASSDPGLAGEQYF.

The chain is built from TRBV7-9 and TRBJ1-1, with a tentative D call TRBD1 (5 bases). The CDR3 runs 14 residues. The V and J ends lost 5 bases and 7 bases respectively, with 17 bases between them. CDR1 and CDR2 from the germline V gene are SEHNR and FQNEAQ (reference sequence). The CDR3 coding sequence is TGTGCCAGCAGCCGATCCCTCGAGCAGGGTGAAGCTTTCTTT. It codes for CASSRSLEQGEAFF.

V is TRBV9 and J is TRBJ2-3, with TRBD2 identical over 7 bases. V lost 1 base and J lost 1; bases outside the gene matches: 9. Per the germline V gene, CDR1 is SGDLS and CDR2 is YYNGEE. The CDR3 totals 17 residues. The CDR3 coding sequence is TGTGCCAGCAGCGTATGGGGGAGCGCGGGAGGCACAGATACGCAGTATTTT. This translates into CASSVWGSAGGTDTQYF.

V is TRBV9 and J is TRBJ2-3; tentatively, D is TRBD2 (6 bases). This CDR3 contains 14 residues. V lost 4 bases and J 2 bases, leaving 11 bases between the germline ends. CDR1 SGDLS and CDR2 YYNGEE come from the germline V gene. The CDR3 nucleotides are TGTGCCAGCAGCTTTAGCGGACTCACAGATACGCAGTATTTT. It is translated as CASSFSGLTDTQYF.

This clone came up once. The V gene is TRBV9, the J gene TRBJ2-3, with 14 nucleotides matching TRBD2. CDR1 SGDLS and CDR2 YYNGEE come from the germline V gene. CDR3 length equals 19 residues. Trimming took 3 bases from V and 2 from J; bases not matched to a gene: 11. The CDR3 protein is CASSGTSGRRGDSTDTQYF. DNA for the CDR3: TGTGCCAGCAGCGGGACTAGCGGGAGGAGAGGGGATTCCACAGATACGCAGTATTTT.

V gene TRBV6-4 combines with J gene TRBJ2-1; D is ambiguous. The CDR3 totals 16 residues. V lost 0 bases to trimming and J lost 7 bases, with 16 bases between them. The germline V gene encodes CDR1 MRHNA and CDR2 SNTAGT. The DNA for the CDR3 is TGTGCCAGCAGTGACTCGTTGATAGGGAAGCTTAATGAGCAGTTCTTC. Translated: CASSDSLIGKLNEQFF.

The rearrangement uses TRBV4-2 and TRBJ2-7; D might be TRBD2 (5 bases). V gave up 0 bases and J gave up 0 bases, with 12 bases separating them. Germline V gene sequence: CDR1 LGHNA, CDR2 YNFKEQ. The CDR3 is 16 residues long. As DNA, the CDR3 is TGTGCCAGCAGCCAAGAATGGAGCGGAGGCTCCTACGAGCAGTACTTC. This encodes CASSQEWSGGSYEQYF.

The V gene is TRBV18, the J gene TRBJ2-3; D remains unclear. This CDR3 is 13 amino acids long. With 4 bases removed from V and 2 bases from J, the gap between germline ends came to 7 bases. The V gene's germline CDR1 is KGHSH and CDR2 LQKENI. As DNA, the CDR3 is TGTGCCAGCTCACGTGAGTCCACAGATACGCAGTATTTT. It translates to CASSRESTDTQYF.

V usage is TRBV21-1 and J usage is TRBJ2-7; the table calls TRBD1, which could not be checked here. TRBV21-1 is designated a pseudogene. The CDR3 has 17 amino acids. This CDR3 reads CASSKVESGGLSYEQYF. The CDR3 bases are TGTGCCAGCAGCAAAGTAGAGTCAGGGGGTCTTTCCTACGAGCAGTACTTC.

The CDR3 bases are TGTGCCAGCAGCTTGACAGGGGGTCACGAGCAGTACTTC. This gives the protein CASSLTGGHEQYF. This sequence joins TRBV7-9 and TRBJ2-7; 9 nucleotides match TRBD1. CDR1 SEHNR and CDR2 FQNEAQ come from the germline V gene (reference sequence). V dropped 3 bases and J dropped 5; count of bases not matched to a gene: 2. This CDR3 contains 13 residues.

J is TRBJ2-5 and V is TRBV5-1; 10 bases are a match to TRBD2. The CDR3 has 16 amino acids. CDR1 and CDR2 from the germline V gene are SGHRS and YFSETQ. Losses at the gene ends were 0 bases for V and 5 bases for J; bases not matched to a gene: 7. This CDR3 reads CASSLGPSGSRETQYF. In nucleotides, the CDR3 is TGCGCCAGCAGCTTGGGTCCTAGCGGGAGTCGGGAGACCCAGTACTTC.

The chain has TRBV29-1 and TRBJ1-2, with 9 bases that match TRBD1. This CDR3 contains 13 residues. The germline V gene encodes CDR1 SQVTM and CDR2 ANQGSEA. Losses at the gene ends were 6 bases for V and 6 bases for J; bases not matched to a gene: 8. The CDR3 nucleotides are TGCAGCGTGGCCTCGACAGGGGGAGATGGCTACACCTTC. The encoded protein is CSVASTGGDGYTF.

The V and J genes are TRBV2 and TRBJ1-5; tentative D call: TRBD1 (5 bases). Deletions cut 5 bases from V and 2 bases from J, with 13 bases between. The CDR3 loop spans 15 amino acids. Germline assignment: CDR1 SNHLY and CDR2 FYNNEI. The CDR3 protein is CASSLAWGGNQPQHF. DNA for the CDR3: TGTGCCAGCAGTTTGGCTTGGGGGGGCAATCAGCCCCAGCATTTT.

This chain links TRBV6-6 with TRBJ1-2, with a possible D match to TRBD1 (5 bases). CDR3 length: 15 amino acids. From germline, CDR1 is MNHNY and CDR2 SVGAGI (reference sequence). V was pared by 4 bases and J by 1 base, with 13 bases between. In nucleotides, the CDR3 is TGTGCCAGCAGTTCAAGACGACAGCTTAACTATGGCTACACCTTC. Translating it yields CASSSRRQLNYGYTF.

The rearrangement joins TRBV7-8 to TRBJ2-7; no clear D gene. Trimming shortened V by 5 bases and J by 9 bases, and 20 bases separated the two germline ends. The CDR3 loop spans 14 amino acids. Germline CDR1 reads SGHVS; CDR2 reads FQNEAQ. The CDR3 reads CASSPGPNMDSQYF. The CDR3 DNA is TGTGCCAGCAGCCCTGGGCCAAATATGGATTCGCAGTACTTC.

The rearrangement joins TRBV5-1 to TRBJ2-3, with 7 bases aligning to TRBD2. The CDR3 has 16 amino acids. CDR1 is SGHRS and CDR2 is YFSETQ in the germline V gene. J gave up 1 base and V 4 bases, and 9 bases lay outside the gene matches. CDR3 protein: CASSPTGGGGTDTQYF. CDR3 nucleotide sequence: TGCGCCAGCAGCCCTACTGGGGGGGGTGGCACAGATACGCAGTATTTT.

This rearrangement joins TRBV2 to TRBJ1-1; D is ambiguous. The CDR3 length is 15 residues. The germline CDR1 and CDR2 sequences are SNHLY and FYNNEI. V was pared by 3 bases and J by 0 bases, with 11 bases between. This CDR3 is CASSDRANLNTEAFF. CDR3 sequence (DNA): TGTGCCAGCAGTGACCGGGCGAATCTGAACACTGAAGCTTTCTTT.

This rearrangement joins TRBV18 to TRBJ2-3; D ambiguous. The CDR3 sequence is 14 residues long. The V end was cut by 3 bases, the J end by 2 bases, with 9 bases between. In germline, CDR1 is KGHSH, CDR2 LQKENI. The CDR3 DNA follows: TGTGCCAGCTCACCCACACAATTCACAGATACGCAGTATTTT. As protein: CASSPTQFTDTQYF.

The rearrangement uses TRBV7-9 and TRBJ2-3; 7 bases agree with TRBD1. V lost 0 bases and J lost 2; bases outside the gene matches: 8. The CDR3 is 17 residues long. Per germline, CDR1 SEHNR and CDR2 FQNEAQ (reference sequence). CDR3 DNA: TGTGCCAGCAGCTTAGCGCTCCGTGACAGGGACACAGATACGCAGTATTTT. This gives the protein CASSLALRDRDTDTQYF.

This chain connects TRBV1 to TRBJ2-3; the table's D call of TRBD2 was not tested on the DNA. TRBV1 is described as a pseudogene. The CDR3 spans 16 residues. CDR3 in DNA: TGCACCAGCAGCCAAGATCGGACTTATTGGGCAGATACGCAGTATTTT. Amino acid sequence: CTSSQDRTYWADTQYF.

This chain joins TRBV6-6 and TRBJ2-7; possible D gene TRBD2, 5 bases. Germline V gene sequence: CDR1 MNHNY, CDR2 SVGAGI (reference sequence). This CDR3 comprises 12 residues. V shed 7 bases and J shed 3 bases, with 10 bases lying between them. The CDR3: CASIGSGYEQYF. The CDR3 coding sequence is TGTGCCAGCATAGGAAGCGGCTACGAGCAGTACTTC.